The 28 T cell receptor beta chains presented below share a single source sample, sequenced in a study of T cell repertoires in cytomegalovirus infection. TCRdb itself ran the reads through MiXCR, one entry per CDR3 protein. The sample lists around 710,000 distinct CDR3 sequences, approximately 32% occurring once. These receptors have no known antigen. The source material was cultured CD8+ T cells from PBMCs, sampled from culture after CMV antigen stimulation. The receptors stem from a human donor in good health (CMV status not recorded). Some clones in this sample may be carry-over from other donors' samples.

This clonotype occurred many times. The chain couples TRBV14 to TRBJ2-1; 9 bases line up with TRBD1. V lost 2 bases and J lost 4; bases outside the gene matches: 6. The CDR3 has 16 amino acids. Germline CDR1 and CDR2: SGHDN and FVKESK. CDR3 residues: CASSQPGTGRYNEQFF. CDR3 nucleotide sequence: TGTGCCAGCAGCCAACCCGGGACAGGGCGTTACAATGAGCAGTTCTTC.

This clonotype was counted between two and nine times. The chain carries TRBV19 and TRBJ1-6, with TRBD1 as a possible D gene (5 bases). Trimming stripped 3 bases from V and 5 bases from J, with 11 bases between. Germline V gives CDR1 LNHDA, CDR2 SQIVND (reference sequence). This CDR3 is 15 amino acids long. CDR3 DNA: TGTGCCAGTAGTATGACCGACAGTGATAATTCACCCCTCCACTTT. Translating it yields CASSMTDSDNSPLHF.

The chain employs TRBV7-2 and TRBJ2-7, with TRBD1 matching over 7 bases. The germline V gene has CDR1 SGHTA and CDR2 FQGNSA. The CDR3 totals 14 residues. J was trimmed by 2 bases and V by 2 bases; bases with no gene match: 3. This chain's CDR3 is CASSLRDSTYEQYV. CDR3 nucleotides: TGTGCCAGCAGCTTAAGGGACAGTACCTACGAGCAGTACGTC.

This clonotype was observed a handful of times. The chain's CDR3 is CASSFTSGPQETQYF. CDR3 sequence (DNA): TGTGCCAGCAGCTTCACTAGCGGGCCCCAAGAGACCCAGTACTTC. The genes are TRBV7-9 and TRBJ2-5; 9 bases map to TRBD2. The germline V gene has CDR1 SEHNR and CDR2 FQNEAQ (reference sequence). The junction had 3 bases not matched to a gene; V was cut back by 3 bases and J by 1 base. The CDR3 is 15 residues long.

The genes are TRBV10-3 and TRBJ2-7; a weak D match, TRBD1 (5 bases). V was trimmed by 3 bases and J by 2 bases, leaving 8 bases between them. The CDR3 is made up of 13 amino acids. Germline CDR1 is ENHRY and CDR2 is SYGVKD. The CDR3 loop reads CAISDDSTYEQYF. In nucleotides, the CDR3 is TGTGCCATCAGTGACGACAGTACCTACGAGCAGTACTTC.

The chain has TRBV2 and TRBJ1-2; a possible D gene is TRBD1 (5 bases). CDR3 length: 15 residues. The V end lost 11 bases, the J end lost 0 bases, and 19 bases lay between the germline ends. Germline V gives CDR1 SNHLY, CDR2 FYNNEI. The CDR3 DNA sequence: TGTGCCGTCGCACGCGGGGCCGAGACTAACTATGGCTACACCTTC. It is translated as CAVARGAETNYGYTF.

The chain has TRBV6-6 and TRBJ2-7; D remains unclear. V lost 0 bases, J lost 0 bases, and 9 bases lay in between. CDR3 size: 15 residues. Germline V lookup: CDR1 MNHNY, CDR2 SVGAGI (reference sequence). CDR3 region: CASSYSSESSYEQYV. CDR3 in DNA: TGTGCCAGCAGTTACTCGTCAGAGAGCTCCTACGAGCAGTACGTC.

With regard to this clonotype: A much larger clone differs from this one at a single base, so this may be a read error. The chain couples TRBV7-6 to TRBJ1-2; D remains unclear. Per germline, CDR1 SGHVS and CDR2 FNYEAQ. V was trimmed by 7 bases and J by 8 bases, leaving 17 bases between them. The CDR3 loop spans 13 amino acids. CDR3 sequence reads: CASISSRVEGYTF. The DNA of the CDR3 is TGTGCCAGCATCAGCTCCCGAGTTGAGGGCTACACCTTC.

J is TRBJ1-1 and V is TRBV5-1; 7 bases map to TRBD1. The V gene end was trimmed by 7 bases and the J gene end by 6 bases; junction bases not matched to a gene: 9. Germline V gene sequence: CDR1 SGHRS, CDR2 YFSETQ. There are 13 residues in the CDR3. CDR3 DNA: TGCGCCAGCCGACAGGGAGGTAGCGCTGAAGCTTTCTTT. Translated: CASRQGGSAEAFF.

This rearrangement joins TRBV12-3 or TRBV12-4 to TRBJ2-5; D unclear. There are 17 residues in the CDR3. Trimming pared 6 bases from V and 2 bases from J, leaving 22 bases between. The CDR3 here is CASRRLEWSVGQETQYF. In DNA, the CDR3 is TGTGCCAGCAGGCGACTCGAGTGGTCTGTGGGGCAAGAGACCCAGTACTTC.

V usage is TRBV20-1 and J usage is TRBJ1-5; D might be TRBD1 (5 bases). Looked up from germline, CDR1 is DFQATT and CDR2 is SNEGSKA (reference sequence). The CDR3 sequence is 19 residues long. V was shortened by 3 bases and J by 2 bases, with 26 bases between the two germline ends. The CDR3 loop is CSASSVDGRVEDGNQPQHF. DNA of the CDR3: TGCAGTGCTAGTTCAGTGGATGGCAGGGTGGAAGATGGCAATCAGCCCCAGCATTTT.

This clonotype occurred a few times. The chain employs TRBV27 and TRBJ2-2; 7 bases fit TRBD1. V was clipped by 1 base and J by 3 bases; unmatched bases: 5. The CDR3 loop spans 16 amino acids. Germline lookup yields CDR1 MNHEY and CDR2 SMNVEV (reference sequence). The CDR3 spells CASSLYTGVDTGELFF. DNA of the CDR3: TGTGCCAGCAGTTTATACACAGGGGTTGACACCGGGGAGCTGTTTTTT.

This clonotype was observed a few times. This rearrangement joins TRBV2 to TRBJ2-7; 9 bases map to TRBD2. This CDR3 is 15 amino acids long. Losses at the gene ends were 3 bases for V and 2 bases for J; bases not matched to a gene: 5. Germline-derived CDR1 and CDR2 are SNHLY and FYNNEI. The CDR3: CASSEASGTTYEQYF. The CDR3 bases are TGTGCCAGCAGTGAGGCTAGCGGGACCACCTACGAGCAGTACTTC.

The rearrangement uses TRBV27 and TRBJ1-2, with D unclear. There are 15 residues in the CDR3. Germline CDR1 is MNHEY and CDR2 is SMNVEV (reference sequence). Trimming left V 8 bases short and J 3 bases short, with 19 bases between. The DNA of the CDR3 is TGTGCCAGCGGGTCAACCGGATGGGATGACTATGGCTACACCTTC. Amino acids: CASGSTGWDDYGYTF.

This clonotype was recorded only once. The J gene is TRBJ2-7, the V gene TRBV27, with D maybe TRBD1 (5 bases). CDR1 is MNHEY and CDR2 is SMNVEV in the germline V gene (reference sequence). This CDR3 region has 15 residues. V gave up 5 bases and J gave up 4 bases, with 18 bases separating them. The CDR3 DNA is TGTGCCAGCAGTCCCTCGAAAGGGGCCAAGTACGAGCAGTACGTC. Residues: CASSPSKGAKYEQYV.

This clonotype was found many times. The CDR3 spells CASSFLPQETQYF. The CDR3 DNA sequence: TGTGCCAGCAGCTTCCTCCCCCAAGAGACCCAGTACTTC. The chain is built from TRBV7-3 and TRBJ2-5; D unresolved. The CDR3 extends over 13 amino acids. The germline V gene encodes CDR1 SGHTA and CDR2 FQGTGA. V gave up 3 bases and J gave up 1 base, with 6 bases separating them. Full variable domain (rest looked up from reference TRBV7-3 and TRBJ2-5): GAGVSQTPSNKVTEKGKYVELRCDPISGHTALYWYRQSLGQGPEFLIYFQGTGAADDSGLPNDRFFAVRPEGSVSTLKIQRTERGDSAVYLCASSFLPQETQYFGPGTRLLVL.

This clonotype has a handful of counts. For the CDR3, the DNA is TGTGCCAGCACCGAAGCGGGAAACACCATATATTTT. It is translated as CASTEAGNTIYF. The gene calls are TRBV2 and TRBJ1-3; D call uncertain. CDR1 is SNHLY, CDR2 FYNNEI, per germline. The CDR3 extends over 12 amino acids. With 7 bases removed from V and 4 bases from J, the gap between germline ends came to 8 bases. Full variable domain (outside the CDR3, taken from reference TRBV2 and TRBJ1-3): EPEVTQTPSHQVTQMGQEVILRCVPISNHLYFYWYRQILGQKVEFLVSFYNNEISEKSEIFDDQFSVERPDGSNFTLKIRSTKLEDSAMYFCASTEAGNTIYFGEGSWLTVV.

This clonotype was counted between two and nine times. The genes are TRBV27 and TRBJ1-1, with a tentative D call TRBD1 (6 bases). Between the trimmed V and J ends, which lost 0 bases and 1 base, there was a span of 9 bases. The CDR3 is 15 amino acids. The germline V gene has CDR1 MNHEY and CDR2 SMNVEV (reference sequence). The CDR3 loop is CASSLSATGNTEAFF. Here the CDR3 DNA reads TGTGCCAGCAGTTTATCCGCGACAGGGAACACTGAAGCTTTCTTT.

This clonotype was counted many times. V is TRBV6-1 and J is TRBJ2-1, with D unclear. The CDR3 is 12 residues long. Looked up from germline, CDR1 is MNHNS and CDR2 is SASEGT. Trimming stripped 4 bases from V and 4 bases from J, with 5 bases between. The CDR3 region has the DNA TGTGCCAGCAGTGCAGGTTACAATGAGCAGTTCTTC. Translation gives CASSAGYNEQFF.

This clonotype was counted at least ten times. The genes are TRBV7-8 and TRBJ2-1; 7 nucleotides match TRBD2. From germline, CDR1 is SGHVS and CDR2 FQNEAQ. Trimming removed 5 bases from V and 0 bases from J; junction bases left unmatched: 13. This CDR3 is built from 18 residues. CDR3 DNA: TGTGCCAGCAGCAACCCCCCGAGCGGGGAAAGCTCCTACAATGAGCAGTTCTTC. It yields the protein CASSNPPSGESSYNEQFF.

This clonotype was seen a few times. The chain has TRBV7-2 and TRBJ2-2; no reliable D call. The CDR3 covers 14 residues. Trimming took 2 bases from V and 7 from J, leaving 11 bases between them. The germline CDR1 and CDR2 sequences are SGHTA and FQGNSA. In DNA, the CDR3 is TGTGCCAGCAGCTTATGGAGTTCTCACGGGGAGCTGTTTTTT. It is translated as CASSLWSSHGELFF. The variable domain in full, with the rest retrieved from reference TRBV7-2 and TRBJ2-2, is GAGVSQSPSNKVTEKGKDVELRCDPISGHTALYWYRQSLGQGLEFLIYFQGNSAPDKSGLPSDRFSAERTGGSVSTLTIQRTQQEDSAVYLCASSLWSSHGELFFGEGSRLTVL.

This clonotype was observed a few times. The chain carries TRBV6-5 and TRBJ2-2; D uncertain. This CDR3 contains 13 residues. CDR1 is MNHEY, CDR2 SVGAGI, per germline. The V gene lost 7 bases and the J gene lost 4 bases, with 10 bases spanning the gap. The chain's CDR3 is CASIRRPTGELFF. The CDR3 region has the DNA TGTGCCAGCATTCGTCGGCCCACCGGGGAGCTGTTTTTT.

This clonotype was counted between two and nine times. The gene calls are TRBV19 and TRBJ1-5, with a possible D match to TRBD1 (6 bases). Germline CDR1 and CDR2: LNHDA and SQIVND (reference sequence). Trimming took off 9 bases at V and 2 bases at J, with 26 bases between the two ends. The CDR3 is made up of 18 amino acids. The CDR3 bases are TGTGCCAGCGCTATGGAAAACTCGTGGGGGGCAGGCAATCAGCCCCAGCATTTT. It specifies CASAMENSWGAGNQPQHF.

The CDR3: CASGTGGYNEQFF. The CDR3 DNA follows: TGTGCTAGTGGGACAGGGGGCTACAATGAGCAGTTCTTC. The rearrangement uses TRBV12-5 and TRBJ2-1, with TRBD1 matching over 9 bases. CDR1 is LGHNT and CDR2 is FRNRAP in the germline V gene. The CDR3 spans 13 residues. Losses at the gene ends were 6 bases for V and 3 bases for J; bases not matched to a gene: 0. The full variable domain, its missing parts supplied by reference TRBV12-5 and TRBJ2-1, is DARVTQTPRHKVTEMGQEVTMRCQPILGHNTVFWYRQTMMQGLELLAYFRNRAPLDDSGMPKDRFSAEMPDATLATLKIQPSEPRDSAVYFCASGTGGYNEQFFGPGTRLTVL.

The genes are TRBV5-4 and TRBJ2-1; 10 bases align to TRBD2. Germline lookup yields CDR1 SGHNT and CDR2 YYREEE (reference sequence). V was clipped by 2 bases and J by 1 base; unmatched bases: 9. The CDR3 spans 18 residues. The DNA of the CDR3 is TGTGCCAGCAGCTTATCTAGCGGGGGCCCCACATCCTACAATGAGCAGTTCTTC. Protein product: CASSLSSGGPTSYNEQFF.

J is TRBJ1-2 and V is TRBV6-5; 9 nucleotides match TRBD1. Germline CDR1 and CDR2: MNHEY and SVGAGI. The CDR3 extends over 14 amino acids. J was trimmed by 8 bases and V by 2 bases; bases with no gene match: 6. The CDR3 spells CASSYTGGAGGYTF. CDR3 nucleotide sequence: TGTGCCAGCAGTTACACAGGGGGCGCAGGCGGCTACACCTTC.

The gene calls are TRBV6-5 and TRBJ2-7; D is uncertain. The V and J ends lost 4 bases and 7 bases respectively, with 8 bases between them. There are 11 residues in the CDR3. Germline V gives CDR1 MNHEY, CDR2 SVGAGI. The CDR3 region has the DNA TGTGCCAGCAGTTCATCACAGGAGCAGTACTTC. It specifies CASSSSQEQYF.

The V call is TRBV12-3 or TRBV12-4, the J call TRBJ2-5; possible D gene TRBD2, 6 bases. The CDR3 consists of 14 residues. Trimming took off 6 bases at V and 2 bases at J, with 13 bases between the two ends. This CDR3 is CASRRLGGQETQYF. CDR3 bases: TGTGCCAGCAGACGACTGGGAGGACAAGAGACCCAGTACTTC.